The following is a T cell receptor (beta chain) sequence with its context. Its specific antigen is unknown. Base qualities are missing; no much larger clone stands one base away. V is shortened by 11 bases, J by 3 bases, and the region joining them spans 14 bases. The germline V gene yields ENHRY for CDR1 and SYGVKD for CDR2. The CDR3 measures 13 amino acids from cysteine to phenylalanine. Of the read, only the CDR3 DNA is kept; its 39 bases are in frame from base 1. Participants in the prospective study were aged about 18 to 90 years, lived in over 20 United States geographic areas, and enrolled through a virtual design. In the prospective study, cohorts were assigned on the basis of participant-reported clinical history obtained from a screening survey and a study questionnaire. Recovered participants in ImmuneRACE Cohort 3 were defined by two consecutive negative NP/OP PCR tests, clearance by a healthcare professional, or resolution of symptoms. In the prospective study, mobile phlebotomists collected whole blood, serum and a nasopharyngeal or oropharyngeal swab from each participant. Over a roughly 2-month period, participants in the prospective study had the option of providing additional blood draws and questionnaires. Blood samples from the prospective study were shipped frozen or at room temperature prior to DNA extraction.

This sample was included in a study of blood T cell repertoires in COVID-19 (dated by TCRdb to between 2020 and 2021). For the study in its entirety: Collaborator samples came from the United States, Italy and Spain and covered acute and convalescent phases of COVID-19. The prospective study material was composed of cDNA or gDNA derived from T cells, B-cell-depleted T cells, or PBMCs. Subjects who had been exposed to COVID-19, were actively infected with it, or had recovered from it provided the deeply sampled blood TCRbeta repertoires that made up the dataset. The repertoires were released in a freely available public database meant as a resource for research on the immune response to SARS-CoV-2. Samples came from the ongoing ImmuneRACE study (first 160 participants) plus 1,254 subjects from 6 global collaborators. The sample metadata nearly always contained a de-identified subject ID, COVID-19 status, age in years and sex. Where available, HLA class I and class II types were obtained from metadata supplied by the sample provider rather than from assay-based typing. The paper as a whole reports these results and caveats: Clinical and demographic metadata were provided uncurated, with the amount varying by source and participant.

TCRbeta CDR3 regions were amplified from genomic DNA using the immunoSEQ Assay, a bias-controlled multiplex PCR. As for how the authors treated the data: Within the assay, amplification of reference gene primers was used to estimate how many nucleated cells each sample contained. Sequence reads were collapsed and filtered to measure the absolute abundance of every unique TCRbeta CDR3 rearrangement. Productive Simpson clonality was computed per sample as the square root of Simpson's diversity index over productive rearrangements. TCRdb retrieved this table from immuneACCESS and kept in-frame rearrangements only. Not all clones are present; in checked studies, unresolved V genes account for under half, and no reason is known for the remainder. That table furnishes V, J and clone size, whereas the DNA furnished D and trimming. The sample contains some 100,000 clones, 65% to 90% of them found a single time. The ten largest clonotypes hold approximately 2.4% of the sample.

The chain uses TRBV10-3 and TRBJ1-5; TRBD1 is possibly the D segment (5 matching bases). The sequence was collected from a woman aged 50 to 60 who had recovered from COVID-19. Sequenced material: PBMCs or T cells enriched from blood (not recorded which). The DNA is TGTGCCGGAAGGTCGGGGGTCAATCAGCCCCAGCATTTT. This gives the protein CAGRSGVNQPQHF.